What follows describes a single TCR beta chain. Its cognate antigen is unknown. The CDR3 loop spans 13 amino acids. V was shortened by 0 bases and J by 4 bases, with 7 bases between the two germline ends. Germline assignment: CDR1 LGHNA and CDR2 YSLEER. Profiled with immunoSEQ multiplex PCR; TCRdb holds only in-frame clones, not every one. The table has about 2.4 million clones, approximately 94% seen once. The sample originates from a study of shared clonotypes between healthy human individuals. Study outcomes and limitations: Clonotypes that were shared across a few donors made up around 5.5% of naive CD4 clonotypes.

Donors, healthy HIV-negative adults, lacked recent acute infections or vaccinations. Sequencing was done on a sample of naive CD4+ T cells from PBMCs. Stated subset: CD45RA+ positively selected. The chain employs TRBV4-3 and TRBJ2-7, with D unclear. This TCR was recovered from a young man in good health. Some clones in this sample may be carry-over from other donors' samples. The CDR3 DNA follows: TGCGCCAGCAGCCAAGATCAGAGGTACGAGCAGTACTTC. Protein sequence: CASSQDQRYEQYF.